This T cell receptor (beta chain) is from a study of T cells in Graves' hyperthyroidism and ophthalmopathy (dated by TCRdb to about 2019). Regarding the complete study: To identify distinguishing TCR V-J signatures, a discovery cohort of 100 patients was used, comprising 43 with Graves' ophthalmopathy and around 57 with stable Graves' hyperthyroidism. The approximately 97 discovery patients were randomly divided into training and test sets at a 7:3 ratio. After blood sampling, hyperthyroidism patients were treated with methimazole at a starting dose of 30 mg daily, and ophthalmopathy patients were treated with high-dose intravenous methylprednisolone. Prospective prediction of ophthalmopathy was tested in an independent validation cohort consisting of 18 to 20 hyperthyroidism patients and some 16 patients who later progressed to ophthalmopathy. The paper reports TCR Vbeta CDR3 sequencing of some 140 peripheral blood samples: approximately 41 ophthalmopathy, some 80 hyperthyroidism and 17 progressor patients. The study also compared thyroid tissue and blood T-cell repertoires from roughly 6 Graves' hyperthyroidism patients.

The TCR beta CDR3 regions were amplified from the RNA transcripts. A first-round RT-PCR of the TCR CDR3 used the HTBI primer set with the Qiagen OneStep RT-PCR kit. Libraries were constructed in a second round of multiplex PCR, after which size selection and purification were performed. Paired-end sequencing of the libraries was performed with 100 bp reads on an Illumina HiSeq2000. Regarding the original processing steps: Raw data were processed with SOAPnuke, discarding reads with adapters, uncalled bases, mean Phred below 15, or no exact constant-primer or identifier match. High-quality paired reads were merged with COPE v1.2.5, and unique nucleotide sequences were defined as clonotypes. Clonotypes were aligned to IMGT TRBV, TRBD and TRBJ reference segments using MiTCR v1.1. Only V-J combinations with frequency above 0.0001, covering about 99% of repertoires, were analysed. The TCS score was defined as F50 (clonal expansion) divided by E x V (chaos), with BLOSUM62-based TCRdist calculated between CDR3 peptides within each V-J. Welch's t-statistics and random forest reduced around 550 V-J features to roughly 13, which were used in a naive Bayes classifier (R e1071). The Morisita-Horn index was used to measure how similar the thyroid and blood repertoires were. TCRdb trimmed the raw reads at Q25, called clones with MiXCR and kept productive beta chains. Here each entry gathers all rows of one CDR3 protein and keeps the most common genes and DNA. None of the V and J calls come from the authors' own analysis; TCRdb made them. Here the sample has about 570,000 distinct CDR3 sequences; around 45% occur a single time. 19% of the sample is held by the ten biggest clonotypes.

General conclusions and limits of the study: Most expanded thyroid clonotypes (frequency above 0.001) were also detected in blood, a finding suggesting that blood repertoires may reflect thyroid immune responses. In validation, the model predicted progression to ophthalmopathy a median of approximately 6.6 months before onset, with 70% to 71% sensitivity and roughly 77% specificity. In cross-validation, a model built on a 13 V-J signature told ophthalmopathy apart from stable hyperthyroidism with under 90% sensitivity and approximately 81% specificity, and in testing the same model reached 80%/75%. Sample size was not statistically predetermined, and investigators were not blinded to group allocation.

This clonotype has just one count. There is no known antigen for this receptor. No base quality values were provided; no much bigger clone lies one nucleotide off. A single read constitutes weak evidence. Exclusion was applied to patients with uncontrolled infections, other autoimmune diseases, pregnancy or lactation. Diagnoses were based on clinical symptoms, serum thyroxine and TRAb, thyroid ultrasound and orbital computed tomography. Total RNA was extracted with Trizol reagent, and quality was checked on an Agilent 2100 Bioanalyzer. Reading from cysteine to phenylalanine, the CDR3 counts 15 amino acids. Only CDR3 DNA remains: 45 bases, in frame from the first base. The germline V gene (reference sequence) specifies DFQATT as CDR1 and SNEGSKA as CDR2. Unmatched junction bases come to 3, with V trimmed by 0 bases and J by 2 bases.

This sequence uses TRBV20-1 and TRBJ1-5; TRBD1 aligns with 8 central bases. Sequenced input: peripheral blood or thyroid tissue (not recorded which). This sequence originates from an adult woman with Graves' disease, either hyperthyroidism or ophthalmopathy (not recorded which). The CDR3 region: CSARDDRGGNQPQHF. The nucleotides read TGCAGTGCTAGAGACGACAGGGGCGGCAATCAGCCCCAGCATTTT.